The clone carrying this T cell receptor (beta chain) was detected a few times. As yet, its antigen is unknown. This sample is drawn from a study of CD8 T cells in ankylosing spondylitis. Broader study findings: The clones that were linked to disease were reported to be significantly enriched in matched synovial fluid samples from ankylosing spondylitis patients. Seemingly distinctive of ankylosing spondylitis blood was a TCR beta motif formed by eight highly homologous variants.

Trimming at V came to 5 bases and at J to 10 bases, leaving 7 bases not matched to a gene. The CDR3 is 14 amino acids. From germline, CDR1 is PRHDT and CDR2 FYEKMQ (reference sequence). As the method for making TCR beta libraries, quantitative 5'-RACE with molecular barcodes was used. A single record per CDR3 protein comes from TCRdb applying MiXCR to the 5' RACE reads. The sample records nearly 350,000 distinct CDR3 sequences, roughly 14% being singletons. This rearrangement joins TRBV13 to TRBJ1-4, with 10 bases identical to TRBD1. Sequencing was carried out using blood, either unsorted or a sorted T cell fraction (not recorded which). This TCR came from a male donor with ankylosing spondylitis or in good health (not recorded which). CDR3 region: CASSPNGQGGKLFF. The CDR3 DNA follows: TGTGCCAGCAGCCCAAACGGACAGGGGGGAAAACTGTTTTTT. Supplemented by reference TRBV13 and TRBJ1-4, the full variable domain reads AAGVIQSPRHLIKEKRETATLKCYPIPRHDTVYWYQQGPGQDPQFLISFYEKMQSDKGSIPDRFSAQQFSDYHSELNMSSLELGDSALYFCASSPNGQGGKLFFGSGTQLSVL.